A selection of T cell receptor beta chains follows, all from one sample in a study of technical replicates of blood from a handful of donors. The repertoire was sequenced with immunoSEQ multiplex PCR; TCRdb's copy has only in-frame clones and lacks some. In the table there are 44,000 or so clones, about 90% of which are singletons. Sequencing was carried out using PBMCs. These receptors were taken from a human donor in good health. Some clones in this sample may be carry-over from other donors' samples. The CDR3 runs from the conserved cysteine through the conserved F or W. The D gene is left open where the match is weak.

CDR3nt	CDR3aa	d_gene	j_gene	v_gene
TGTGCCACCAGCCGAACGGGGAAACGGGTCAATGAGCAGTTCTTC	CATSRTGKRVNEQFF	-	TRBJ2-1	TRBV15
TGTGCCAGCAGCCCCCGGGACATGAACACTGAAGCTTTCTTT	CASSPRDMNTEAFF	-	TRBJ1-1	TRBV7-9
TGTGCCAGCAGCTTGTTCTGGGAGGCTGGGGCCAACGTCCTGACTTTC	CASSLFWEAGANVLTF	-	TRBJ2-6	TRBV5-5
TGTGCCAGCAGCCCCCATACCTTC	CASSPHTF	-	TRBJ1-2	TRBV7-9
TGTGCCAGCAGCCACCCCGACAGAGACGATACGCAGTATTTT	CASSHPDRDDTQYF	-	TRBJ2-3	TRBV4-2
TGCGCCAGCAGTGAGTCGGAGTACGAGCAGTACTTC	CASSESEYEQYF	-	TRBJ2-7	TRBV10-2
TGTGCCTGGAGTGTGTCCCAGTATAATTCACCCCTCCACTTT	CAWSVSQYNSPLHF	-	TRBJ1-6	TRBV30
TGTGCCAGCAGCTTAGCGTTGGCTAGCGGGGCAGATACGCAGTATTTT	CASSLALASGADTQYF	TRBD2	TRBJ2-3	TRBV7-2
TGTGCCAGCAGCTTACGAGCAGGGGGCGGCACCGGGGAGCTGTTTTTT	CASSLRAGGGTGELFF	TRBD1	TRBJ2-2	TRBV7-9
TGTGCCAGCAGTTTAAGACAGGAAGCCGGGAATTCACCCCTCCACTTT	CASSLRQEAGNSPLHF	-	TRBJ1-6	TRBV6-5
TGTGCCAGCACCCCCGGGTCATCATCTGGCTATGGCTACACCTTC	CASTPGSSSGYGYTF	-	TRBJ1-2	TRBV7-9
TGTGCCATGACTAGCGCACTCTTGGGCGGGGAGCTGTTTTTT	CAMTSALLGGELFF	TRBD2	TRBJ2-2	TRBV7-9
TGTGCCAGTAGTACCTCTGGCGGGGCCTCTTTCTTC	CASSTSGGASFF	-	TRBJ2-1	TRBV19
TGCGCCAGCAGCTCCCGGACTAGCGCGGAGACCCAGTACTTC	CASSSRTSAETQYF	TRBD2	TRBJ2-5	TRBV5-1
TGTGCCAGCAGGTTGTCAGGTGGCGGGAGGTACGAGCAGTACTTC	CASRLSGGGRYEQYF	TRBD2	TRBJ2-7	TRBV7-8
TGTGCCACCAGCTTGTTCGCGGAGCGGTCGAACGAGCAGTACTTC	CATSLFAERSNEQYF	-	TRBJ2-7	TRBV15
TGCAGCGCCCTGGTCGCAGGGGCCCTGGATACGCAGTATTTT	CSALVAGALDTQYF	-	TRBJ2-3	TRBV29-1
TGCAGCGTTTTGGCTAGCGGGAACCAAGAGACCCAGTACTTC	CSVLASGNQETQYF	TRBD2	TRBJ2-5	TRBV29-1
TGTGCCAGCAGTCTAGGGGGACTAGCCTACAATGAGCAGTTCTTC	CASSLGGLAYNEQFF	TRBD2	TRBJ2-1	TRBV6-5
TGTGCCAGCAGGCCGAGGACAGCCCATAATGAAAAACTGTTTTTT	CASRPRTAHNEKLFF	-	TRBJ1-4	TRBV6-5